These 26 T cell receptor beta chains share one sample of origin, sequenced in a study of blood T cell dynamics during melanoma immunotherapy. The data were produced by immunoSEQ multiplex PCR, yet TCRdb's version contains in-frame clones alone and is incomplete. The sample includes over 6,000 clones, approximately 86% of them seen just once. Stated time point: week 3, after first cycle of checkpoint inhibitor. Here the sequenced sample was blood, taken from a patient treated with checkpoint blockade. The receptors derive from a human donor with melanoma.

The chain carries TRBV6-5 and TRBJ2-5; 11 bases agree with TRBD2. Germline loops: CDR1 MNHEY, CDR2 SVGAGI. This CDR3 contains 14 residues. V lost 6 bases to trimming and J lost 5 bases; unmatched junction nucleotides: 5. CDR3 nucleotides: TGTGCCAGCAGAACTAGCGGGGGTCCCGAGACCCAGTACTTC. Its translation is CASRTSGGPETQYF.

The chain couples TRBV27 to TRBJ2-1, with TRBD1 matching over 8 bases. With 5 bases clipped from V and 9 bases from J, the junction kept 3 bases outside the gene matches. CDR1 is MNHEY, CDR2 SMNVEV, per germline (reference sequence). The CDR3 spans 12 residues. The CDR3 loop reads CASSQDRVEQFF. CDR3 in DNA: TGTGCCAGCAGTCAGGACAGGGTTGAGCAGTTCTTC.

DNA for the CDR3: TGTGCCAGTAGTACGCAAGGGGGGTCCTATAATTCACCCCTCCACTTT. Translated, it gives CASSTQGGSYNSPLHF. The chain links TRBV19 to TRBJ1-6; possible D gene TRBD1, 6 bases. Trimming took off 4 bases at V and 1 base at J, with 11 bases between the two ends. Per germline, CDR1 LNHDA and CDR2 SQIVND (reference sequence). The CDR3 length is 16 residues.

This chain joins TRBV5-4 and TRBJ1-2; D gene ambiguous. The CDR3 spans 15 residues. Germline V gene lookup returns CDR1 SGHNT and CDR2 YYREEE (reference sequence). The ends were cut back, 3 bases at V and 8 bases at J, with 20 bases in the middle. CDR3 residues: CASSYPTESRQGYTF. The DNA for the CDR3 is TGTGCCAGCAGCTACCCGACGGAAAGCAGGCAAGGCTACACCTTC.

The V gene is TRBV19, the J gene TRBJ2-3, with 10 bases aligning to TRBD1. CDR3 length: 19 residues. The germline gives CDR1 LNHDA, CDR2 SQIVND (reference sequence). V was clipped by 5 bases and J by 2 bases; unmatched bases: 16. CDR3 coding DNA: TGTGCCAGTAGTTTGCCCGGACAGGGGGGACCGATTGACACAGATACGCAGTATTTT. Encoded protein: CASSLPGQGGPIDTDTQYF.

V and J are TRBV5-1 and TRBJ2-4; 8 positions agree with TRBD1. The J segment lost 9 bases and the V segment lost 2 bases, leaving 4 bases of the junction unmatched. The CDR3 is made up of 13 amino acids. The germline V gene encodes CDR1 SGHRS and CDR2 YFSETQ. This CDR3 reads CASSLGQGGIQYF. CDR3 sequence (DNA): TGCGCCAGCAGCTTAGGACAGGGCGGCATTCAGTACTTC.

This sequence joins TRBV29-1 and TRBJ2-2; no reliable D call. The germline CDR1 and CDR2 sequences are SQVTM and ANQGSEA. The CDR3 has 12 amino acids. The V end lost 6 bases, the J end lost 6 bases, and 11 bases lay between the germline ends. CDR3 sequence reads: CSVQLGSGELFF. CDR3 nucleotides: TGCAGCGTGCAATTGGGGTCCGGGGAGCTGTTTTTT.

V usage is TRBV14 and J usage is TRBJ2-1, with 13 bases fitting TRBD2. CDR1 is SGHDN and CDR2 is FVKESK in the germline V gene. The CDR3 sequence is 20 residues long. The V and J ends lost 0 bases and 4 bases, in that order; junction bases with no gene match: 12. This CDR3 is CASSQEVWTSGGYWYNEQFF. CDR3 nucleotides: TGTGCCAGCAGCCAAGAAGTTTGGACTAGCGGGGGTTATTGGTACAATGAGCAGTTCTTC.

This sequence joins TRBV29-1 and TRBJ2-7, with D perhaps matching TRBD1 or TRBD2 (5 bases each). The V and J ends lost 6 bases and 13 bases respectively, with 19 bases between them. Germline assignment: CDR1 SQVTM and CDR2 ANQGSEA. This CDR3 region has 11 residues. CDR3 sequence: CSVGVPEGTYF. CDR3 nucleotide sequence: TGCAGCGTGGGGGTTCCTGAGGGAACATACTTC.

The chain links TRBV7-9 to TRBJ2-7, with D hard to call. The germline gives CDR1 SEHNR, CDR2 FQNEAQ (reference sequence). Trimming took off 7 bases at V and 6 bases at J, with 16 bases between the two ends. CDR3 size: 13 residues. CDR3 bases: TGTGCCAGCACGGCATCCCTCGAGATCGAGCAGTACTTC. Protein product: CASTASLEIEQYF.

V is TRBV7-6 and J is TRBJ2-7; perhaps TRBD1 as D (6 bases). The length of the CDR3 is 14 residues. CDR1 is SGHVS, CDR2 FNYEAQ, per germline. The V gene lost 1 base and the J gene lost 2 bases, with 9 bases spanning the gap. The CDR3 protein is CASSLEQGAYEQYF. In DNA, the CDR3 is TGTGCCAGCAGCTTAGAACAGGGAGCCTACGAGCAGTACTTC.

The chain couples TRBV6-5 to TRBJ2-7, with D perhaps assigned TRBD1 or TRBD2 (5 bases each). The CDR3 is made up of 13 amino acids. The V and J ends lost 5 bases and 3 bases respectively, with 11 bases between them. The germline V gene has CDR1 MNHEY and CDR2 SVGAGI. CDR3: CASSRDADYEQYF. For the CDR3, the DNA is TGTGCCAGCAGTCGGGACGCCGACTACGAGCAGTACTTC.

The chain uses TRBV30 and TRBJ1-4; D may be TRBD1 (6 bases). The CDR3 is 17 amino acids. From germline, CDR1 is GTSNPN and CDR2 SVGIG (reference sequence). V lost 0 bases to trimming and J lost 4 bases, with 18 bases between them. CDR3 sequence reads: CAWSVFSGGHINEKLFF. As DNA, the CDR3 is TGTGCCTGGAGTGTATTTTCCGGGGGACACATTAATGAAAAACTGTTTTTT.

In its sample, this clone was seen once. The gene calls are TRBV5-4 and TRBJ2-2; 7 nucleotides align to TRBD1. Germline trimming cut 0 bases from V and 5 bases from J; bases unmatched to any gene: 13. Germline V gene lookup returns CDR1 SGHNT and CDR2 YYREEE (reference sequence). CDR3 length: 18 amino acids. The CDR3 sequence: CASSLAILRQGRTGELFF. CDR3 in DNA: TGTGCCAGCAGCTTGGCCATTTTGAGACAGGGAAGGACCGGGGAGCTGTTTTTT.

J is TRBJ2-3 and V is TRBV4-1; D gene unclear. Trimming left V 5 bases short and J 1 base short, with 16 bases between. The CDR3 spans 16 residues. Looked up from germline, CDR1 is MGHRA and CDR2 is YSYEKL. The CDR3 coding sequence is TGCGCCAGCAGCTTCGCCAAGTCCTCTGGCACAGATACGCAGTATTTT. Its translation: CASSFAKSSGTDTQYF.

The rearrangement uses TRBV29-1 and TRBJ1-2; 9 nucleotides line up with TRBD1. CDR3 length: 10 residues. V lost 6 bases, J lost 8 bases, and 1 base stayed unmatched. Germline V gene lookup returns CDR1 SQVTM and CDR2 ANQGSEA. DNA for the CDR3: TGCAGCGTGGGGACAGGGGGCTACACCTTC. Translated, it gives CSVGTGGYTF.

This sequence joins TRBV19 and TRBJ2-1; 7 nucleotides line up with TRBD2. Germline assignment: CDR1 LNHDA and CDR2 SQIVND (reference sequence). The CDR3 runs to 11 residues. With 6 bases clipped from V and 10 bases from J, the junction kept 3 bases outside the gene matches. In nucleotides, the CDR3 is TGTGCCAGTAGCTGGGAGGGGGAGCAGTTCTTC. This encodes CASSWEGEQFF. Variable domain in full (rest from reference TRBV19 and TRBJ2-1): DGGITQSPKYLFRKEGQNVTLSCEQNLNHDAMYWYRQDPGQGLRLIYYSQIVNDFQKGDIAEGYSVSREKKESFPLTVTSAQKNPTAFYLCASSWEGEQFFGPGTRLTVL.

The table lists this clone with a count of one. The rearrangement links TRBV11-2 to TRBJ1-2, with a weak D call TRBD1 (5 bases). V was pared by 4 bases and J by 2 bases, with 23 bases between. The CDR3 runs 18 residues. Germline loops: CDR1 SGHAT, CDR2 FQNNGV. This chain's CDR3 is CASSSQWRGRKGNYGYTF. CDR3 in DNA: TGTGCCAGCAGCTCCCAGTGGAGGGGTCGGAAGGGAAACTATGGCTACACCTTC.

This rearrangement joins TRBV11-2 to TRBJ2-1; 8 bases map to TRBD2. V shed 2 bases and J 3 bases; nucleotides not matched to a gene: 6. The CDR3 sequence is 16 residues long. Germline V lookup: CDR1 SGHAT, CDR2 FQNNGV. DNA of the CDR3: TGTGCCAGCAGCTTAAGGATCCGGGGGGGCTACAATGAGCAGTTCTTC. As protein: CASSLRIRGGYNEQFF.

The chain combines TRBV11-2 with TRBJ1-2; no definite D call. V lost 1 base and J 2 bases, leaving 14 bases between the germline ends. The CDR3 has 16 residues. The V gene's germline CDR1 is SGHAT and CDR2 FQNNGV. The CDR3 loop is CASSLAPPPGNYGYTF. The CDR3 DNA is TGTGCCAGCAGCTTAGCCCCGCCCCCGGGGAACTATGGCTACACCTTC.

This chain uses TRBV30 with TRBJ1-6, with D uncertain. V lost 4 bases to trimming and J lost 3 bases, with 7 bases between them. Germline CDR1 reads GTSNPN; CDR2 reads SVGIG (reference sequence). This CDR3 contains 13 residues. CDR3 bases: TGTGCCTGGAAGAGGAGCTATAATTCACCCCTCCACTTT. As protein: CAWKRSYNSPLHF.

This clone came up once. The chain is built from TRBV5-8 and TRBJ1-1; D remains ambiguous. The CDR3 length is 12 residues. Looked up from germline, CDR1 is SGHTS and CDR2 is YDEGEE. Trimming removed 3 bases from V and 4 bases from J, with 7 bases in between. The DNA for the CDR3 is TGTGCCAGCAGCTCCCGGCCCACTGAAGCTTTCTTT. Encoded protein: CASSSRPTEAFF.

This chain links TRBV6-6 with TRBJ2-5; 8 bases line up with TRBD2. Germline values: CDR1 MNHNY, CDR2 SVGAGI (reference sequence). This CDR3 is 14 amino acids long. The ends lost 6 bases at V and 5 bases at J; junction bases unmatched: 8. The CDR3 DNA reads TGTGCCAGCAGACGGAGCGGGGGTGGGGAGACCCAGTACTTC. Translated: CASRRSGGGETQYF.

This clone came up once. The genes are TRBV11-1 and TRBJ2-6; no firm D call. The germline V gene encodes CDR1 SGHAT and CDR2 FQDESV (reference sequence). The CDR3 loop spans 15 amino acids. Trimming took 0 bases from V and 6 from J, leaving 9 bases between them. The CDR3 sequence is CASSLARAAANVLTF. The CDR3, as DNA: TGTGCCAGCAGCTTAGCGCGAGCTGCGGCCAACGTCCTGACTTTC.

This clone was seen just once. The chain links TRBV19 to TRBJ1-6, with a possible D match to TRBD1 (6 bases). The V gene's germline CDR1 is LNHDA and CDR2 SQIVND (reference sequence). The CDR3 runs to 13 residues. V lost 5 bases and J lost 7, with 9 bases in between. The CDR3 is CASSGTGNSPLHF. The CDR3 nucleotides are TGTGCCAGTAGTGGTACAGGGAATTCACCCCTCCACTTT.

The chain combines TRBV28 with TRBJ2-7, with D possibly matching TRBD2 (6 bases). Trimming stripped 6 bases from V and 6 bases from J, with 18 bases between. Per the germline V gene, CDR1 is MDHEN and CDR2 is SYDVKM. CDR3 length equals 14 residues. The CDR3 DNA follows: TGTGCCAGCAGCCGGTCCGGAGGGTGGAGCGAGCAGTACTTC. It specifies CASSRSGGWSEQYF.